Listed below are T cell receptor beta chains from one sample, sequenced in a study of cytomegalovirus exposure and HLA in healthy donors. Sequenced by immunoSEQ multiplex PCR; TCRdb stores in-frame clones only, minus some. This sample yields 150,000 to 180,000 clones, of which 86% are seen a single time; about 1.9% belongs to the top ten. Sequenced sample: PBMCs. The origin of the receptors is a human donor in good health. CDR3s include the opening cysteine and the closing phenylalanine or tryptophan. D genes are given only for firm matches. Size tells how often a clone was seen (once, few, many) or the class of an expanded clone, and some rows leave it out.

J	size	V	D	CDR3	DNA
TRBJ2-7	.	TRBV2	.	CASSEQGNEQYF	TGTGCCAGCAGTGAACAGGGTAACGAGCAGTACTTC
TRBJ2-3	once	TRBV29-1	.	CSVGGGRGNTDTQYF	TGCAGCGTGGGGGGTGGGCGGGGTAACACAGATACGCAGTATTTT
TRBJ2-7	.	TRBV14	TRBD2	CASSQDHASGRVEQYF	TGTGCCAGCAGCCAAGATCATGCTAGCGGCCGCGTCGAGCAGTACTTC
TRBJ1-2	.	TRBV7-9	.	CASSLLTDNYGYTF	TGTGCCAGCAGCCTCCTGACAGATAACTATGGCTACACCTTC
TRBJ1-3	.	TRBV7-9	.	CASTRGGVGGNTIYF	TGTGCCAGCACCCGAGGGGGGGTCGGAGGAAACACCATATATTTT
TRBJ2-7	.	TRBV5-6	.	CASSVAQGSYPYEQYF	TGTGCCAGCAGCGTGGCACAGGGTTCGTATCCCTACGAGCAGTACTTC
TRBJ1-1	.	TRBV11-2	TRBD1	CASSSQGARTEAFF	TGTGCCAGCAGCTCCCAGGGGGCGCGCACTGAAGCTTTCTTT
TRBJ2-7	.	TRBV5-6	TRBD1	CASSPGTGVYEQYF	TGTGCCAGCAGCCCGGGAACAGGGGTCTACGAGCAGTACTTC
TRBJ2-3	.	TRBV11-2	TRBD2	CASSPGGLDTQYF	TGTGCCAGCAGCCCGGGGGGTCTAGATACGCAGTATTTT
TRBJ2-6	.	TRBV7-3	TRBD1	CASSSGTGSPSGANVLTF	TGTGCCAGCAGCTCCGGGACAGGTTCTCCCTCTGGGGCCAACGTCCTGACTTTC
TRBJ2-5	.	TRBV4-3	.	CASSQEDYAEETQYF	TGCGCCAGCAGCCAAGAGGACTACGCGGAAGAGACCCAGTACTTC
TRBJ2-7	.	TRBV18	TRBD2	CASSSRTSEGNGASYEQYF	TGTGCCAGCTCATCCCGGACTAGCGAGGGGAATGGGGCGTCCTACGAGCAGTACTTC
TRBJ1-5	.	TRBV4-1	TRBD1	CASSQVQGSGNQPQHF	TGCGCCAGCAGCCAAGTACAGGGGAGCGGCAATCAGCCCCAGCATTTT
TRBJ2-3	.	TRBV11-1	.	CASSFEGLSTDTQYF	TGTGCCAGCAGCTTCGAGGGACTTAGCACAGATACGCAGTATTTT
TRBJ1-1	.	TRBV6-4	TRBD1	CASTKRFLQGAEIAEAFF	TGTGCCAGCACCAAAAGATTTTTACAGGGGGCGGAAATAGCTGAAGCTTTCTTT
TRBJ2-2	.	TRBV6-1	TRBD1	CASRGDRRGTGELFF	TGTGCCAGCAGGGGGGACAGGCGAGGAACCGGGGAGCTGTTTTTT
TRBJ1-2	.	TRBV18	.	CASSPSDSYGYTF	TGTGCCAGCTCTCCATCAGACAGCTATGGCTACACCTTC
TRBJ1-4	once	TRBV9	TRBD1	CASSVEGSRGRKLFF	TGTGCCAGCAGCGTAGAGGGTTCCAGGGGGCGAAAACTGTTTTTT
TRBJ2-1	once	TRBV6-4	.	CASSDRGSSYNEQFF	TGTGCCAGCAGTGACAGGGGGAGCTCCTACAATGAGCAGTTCTTC
TRBJ1-5	.	TRBV19	TRBD1	CATSTGDVQPQHF	TGTGCCACTTCGACAGGGGATGTTCAGCCCCAGCATTTT
TRBJ2-2	.	TRBV19	TRBD1	CASSKDRDLTGELFF	TGTGCCAGTAGTAAGGACAGGGATCTTACCGGGGAGCTGTTTTTT
TRBJ2-3	.	TRBV29-1	.	CSVEDGDTQYF	TGCAGCGTTGAAGACGGGGATACGCAGTATTTT
TRBJ2-7	few	TRBV7-9	.	CASSEADEQYF	TGTGCCAGCAGCGAGGCTGACGAGCAGTACTTC
TRBJ1-2	.	TRBV5-4	.	CASSSAARGDNYGYTF	TGTGCCAGCAGCTCCGCGGCCCGAGGAGATAACTATGGCTACACCTTC
TRBJ2-1	.	TRBV7-9	.	CASSLELAQNEQFF	TGTGCCAGCAGCTTAGAACTAGCCCAAAATGAGCAGTTCTTC
TRBJ2-3	.	TRBV27	.	CASSLFAGMGNTDTQYF	TGTGCCAGCAGTTTATTTGCAGGGATGGGTAACACAGATACGCAGTATTTT
TRBJ1-1	once	TRBV19	TRBD1	CASTPRTGLGAEAFF	TGTGCCAGTACCCCCCGGACAGGGCTGGGGGCTGAAGCTTTCTTT
TRBJ1-4	.	TRBV15	TRBD1	CATSRGTGTLNEKLFF	TGTGCCACCAGCAGAGGGACAGGCACGCTTAATGAAAAACTGTTTTTT
TRBJ1-1	.	TRBV6-4	.	CASSGGENTEAFF	TGTGCCAGCAGTGGCGGAGAAAACACTGAAGCTTTCTTT
TRBJ1-5	.	TRBV5-6	.	CASSFREGNQPQHF	TGTGCCAGCAGCTTTAGGGAGGGCAATCAGCCCCAGCATTTT
TRBJ2-3	.	TRBV9	.	CASSELTTDTQYF	TGTGCCAGCAGCGAACTTACCACAGATACGCAGTATTTT
TRBJ2-5	few	TRBV18	.	CASSPIVQETQYF	TGTGCCAGCTCACCAATAGTCCAAGAGACCCAGTACTTC
TRBJ2-7	once	TRBV7-2	.	CASSLALNNREFGGILYEQYF	TGTGCCAGCAGCTTAGCGCTGAATAACAGGGAATTTGGAGGAATCCTCTACGAGCAGTACTTC
TRBJ1-1	once	TRBV11-2	.	CASSFIEINLNTEAFF	TGTGCCAGCAGCTTCATAGAGATCAATTTGAACACTGAAGCTTTCTTT
TRBJ1-5	.	TRBV28	.	CASSLGAIYGQPQHF	TGTGCCAGCAGTTTAGGGGCAATTTATGGTCAGCCCCAGCATTTT
TRBJ2-1	.	TRBV13	TRBD2	CASSTGTTNEQFF	TGTGCCAGCAGCACCGGGACTACCAATGAGCAGTTCTTC
TRBJ1-2	.	TRBV19	.	CASSIAGNAYGYTF	TGTGCCAGTAGTATCGCAGGGAATGCCTATGGCTACACCTTC
TRBJ2-7	.	TRBV4-1	TRBD2	CASSQEELAGGTSYEQYF	TGCGCCAGCAGCCAAGAAGAACTAGCGGGGGGCACATCCTACGAGCAGTACTTC
TRBJ1-2	once	TRBV15	.	CATGRGYGYTF	TGTGCCACCGGTAGGGGCTATGGCTACACCTTC
TRBJ2-3	.	TRBV7-9	.	CASSLKRRGSTDTQYF	TGTGCCAGCAGCCTAAAGAGGCGGGGTAGCACAGATACGCAGTATTTT
TRBJ1-5	.	TRBV7-6	TRBD1	CASSLEQGLNQPQHF	TGTGCCAGCAGCTTAGAACAGGGGCTCAATCAGCCCCAGCATTTT
TRBJ1-4	.	TRBV18	TRBD1	CASSPTGGATNEKLFF	TGTGCCAGCTCACCGACAGGGGGAGCAACTAATGAAAAACTGTTTTTT
TRBJ2-7	.	TRBV15	.	CATSRDRSYEQYF	TGTGCCACCAGCAGAGACCGCTCCTACGAGCAGTACTTC
TRBJ1-5	.	TRBV29-1	TRBD1	CSALVGTGFPDQPQHF	TGCAGCGCGTTGGTAGGGACAGGTTTCCCCGATCAGCCCCAGCATTTT
TRBJ2-3	.	TRBV6-4	.	CASSLSDTQYF	TGTGCCAGCAGTTTATCGGATACGCAGTATTTT
TRBJ2-4	.	TRBV5-1	TRBD1	CASSLEGQGGNIQYF	TGCGCCAGCAGCTTGGAGGGACAGGGGGGAAACATTCAGTACTTC
TRBJ1-1	.	TRBV2	TRBD1	CASREQGSGAEAFF	TGTGCCAGCAGGGAACAGGGGTCCGGCGCTGAAGCTTTCTTT
TRBJ2-1	.	TRBV7-2	.	CASSLTEANEQFF	TGTGCCAGCAGCTTGACAGAAGCCAATGAGCAGTTCTTC
TRBJ2-7	.	TRBV18	TRBD2	CASSPGVAGYEQYF	TGTGCCAGCTCACCAGGGGTAGCGGGTTATGAGCAGTACTTC
TRBJ2-7	.	TRBV15	.	CATSPKENSGSRGYEQYF	TGTGCCACCAGTCCGAAGGAGAACAGCGGTAGTCGGGGGTACGAGCAGTACTTC
TRBJ2-3	.	TRBV10-1	TRBD1	CASSESTGKRADTQYF	TGCGCCAGCAGTGAGTCGACAGGGAAAAGAGCAGATACGCAGTATTTT